This T cell receptor beta chain was sequenced for a study of cytomegalovirus exposure and HLA in healthy donors. Both 60 Vbeta primers and 13 Jbeta primers went into the PCR. Clones were sequenced by immunoSEQ multiplex PCR, and TCRdb holds only the in-frame ones, with some missing. The table has about 45,000 clones, roughly 51% seen once. Overall study results and limits: Presence/absence analyses took donor sequencing depth as roughly uniform. A later analysis showed TCR association rates differing by HLA locus, peaking at DRB1 and lowest at HLA-C. A missense DCLRE1C variant was associated with V- and J-gene trimming of TCR beta chains in a later analysis, and an independent cohort replicated the association. After further analysis at a later stage, 16,951 TCR beta sequences were associated with HLA alleles at 0.05 false discovery rate.

For this clone: As yet, its antigen is unknown.

Germline V gene sequence: CDR1 SGHTA, CDR2 FQGNSA. CDR3 size: 11 residues. Trimming cost V 2 bases and J 10 bases, with 6 bases left between them. This chain links TRBV7-2 with TRBJ2-1; D is ambiguous. Sequencing was performed on PBMCs. This receptor was obtained from a man aged 60 to 69 in good health and CMV-seronegative. The CDR3 spells CASSLIGEQFF. The CDR3 nucleotides read TGTGCCAGCAGCTTAATCGGGGAGCAGTTCTTC.